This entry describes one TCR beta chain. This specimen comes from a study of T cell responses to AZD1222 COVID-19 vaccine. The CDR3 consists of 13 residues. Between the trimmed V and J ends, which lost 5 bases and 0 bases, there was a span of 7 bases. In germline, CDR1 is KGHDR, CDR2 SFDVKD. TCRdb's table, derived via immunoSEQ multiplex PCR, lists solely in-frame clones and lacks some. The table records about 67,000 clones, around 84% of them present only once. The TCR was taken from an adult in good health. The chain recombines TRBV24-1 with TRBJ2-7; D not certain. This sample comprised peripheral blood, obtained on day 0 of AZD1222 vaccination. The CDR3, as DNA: TGTGCCACCAGTGCTGGCAGCTCCTACGAGCAGTACTTC. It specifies CATSAGSSYEQYF.